This T cell receptor (beta chain) is from a study of OX40 agonist ivuxolimab in advanced cancers. Study-wide context: The costimulatory receptor OX40 (CD134) was targeted by ivuxolimab, a fully human IgG2 agonistic monoclonal antibody. Partial responses were achieved by three dose-escalation patients, of whom one had hepatocellular carcinoma and two had cutaneous melanoma. Peripheral TCRbeta sequencing was intended to test whether TCR sequence diversity was altered and clonal T-cell expansion was caused by ivuxolimab. A male proportion of roughly 85% and a mean age of approximately 60 years, ranging from about 23 to 79, were recorded for the dose-escalation cohort. Of the roughly 51 dose-escalation patients, hepatocellular carcinoma was present in about 20, melanoma in around 15, renal cell carcinoma in 9 and head and neck cancer in 9. Intravenous ivuxolimab was administered to patients every 2 weeks at six dose levels: 0.01, 0.1, 0.3, 1.5, 3 and 10 mg/kg. The paper covers the monotherapy dose-escalation part of the phase I ivuxolimab trial, which included N of about 50 patients. Patients were allowed to have had prior anti-PD-1, anti-PD-L1 or anti-CTLA-4 therapy, and around 40% of the dose-escalation patients had previously received checkpoint inhibitors. Results and caveats for the whole study, not just this receptor: Partial responders in the 0.1-3.0 mg/kg groups had among the lowest normalized peripheral clonal expansion, especially among CD8+ T cells. Antigen specificity was not determined for the clonally expanded peripheral T cells. Low levels of normalized T-cell clonal expansion were also shown by some nonresponding patients. Clonal expansion of both CD4+ and CD8+ blood T cells was observed from baseline to week 6 at doses 0.1 to 3.0 mg/kg. On average, CD8+ T cells showed more expanded clones than CD4+ T cells after ivuxolimab.

The trial excluded patients who had a history of autoimmune disease or were on systemic immunosuppression. Peripheral blood for TCR sequencing was drawn from every dose cohort at baseline, at cycle 4 day 1 and at cycle 7 day 1. The samples were drawn from a first-in-human, open-label, multicenter phase I dose-escalation trial of ivuxolimab. Adults with locally advanced or metastatic melanoma, renal cell carcinoma, hepatocellular carcinoma or head and neck squamous cell carcinoma were enrolled in the trial. Before TCR sequencing, CD4+ T cells and CD8+ T cells from peripheral blood were sorted into separate populations. A word on this clone: Its antigen is unknown. One base away there is no much larger clone; base qualities are not given.

Genomic DNA was extracted from sorted cells for sequencing of the TCRbeta CDR3 region. The immunoSEQ Assay was used to sequence the TCRbeta CDR3 regions. TCRdb took this table from immuneACCESS and kept in-frame rearrangements with V and J called. Such tables lack part of the clones; where checked against another copy, unresolved V genes explain under half of the gap, and the rest is unexplained. A total of 85,000 to 130,000 clones appear in this sample, around nine tenths of them only once. Approximately 0.48% of the sample goes to the ten largest clones. The CDR3 measures 11 amino acids from cysteine to phenylalanine. Of all the DNA, just the CDR3 is kept, 33 bases in frame from base 1. The germline V gene (reference sequence) yields GTSNPN for CDR1 and SVGIG for CDR2. Between the V and J ends, shortened by 5 bases and 5 bases respectively, the junction contains 9 bases.

The receptor chain draws on TRBV30 and TRBJ2-5; the D gene is tentatively TRBD1 or TRBD2, each matching 5 bases. The sequence came from an adult with an advanced solid tumor such as melanoma, head and neck, liver or kidney cancer. Sequencing used CD4+ or CD8+ T cells sorted from blood, obtained in a trial of the OX40 agonist ivuxolimab. The nucleotide sequence reads as follows: TGTGCCTGGGGGACCTTGGAGACCCAGTACTTC. This yields the protein CAWGTLETQYF.